The clone carrying this T cell receptor (beta chain) turned up a few times. The antigen is not known. The sample originates from a study of vaccination and CD4 T cells after COVID-19. Study in general: Post-vaccination specimens were collected at a median of approximately 72 days following dose two (range 14 to 241). Study outcomes and limitations: A nonsignificant rise from around 20 to 38 was seen in the median number of SARS-CoV-2-reactive clonotypes.

As for treatment: approximately nine-day PBMC culture with coronavirus spike peptide pools or control peptides (ViraFEST assay). TCR sequencing followed the expansion of antigen-specific T cells with peptide pools in ViraFEST. It was on days 3 and 7 that half the medium was replaced with fresh IL-2 medium. At the Johns Hopkins FTIC core, DNA taken from cultured CD4+ T cells was sequenced by way of the Oncomine TCR Beta short-read assay. MiXCR, run by TCRdb on the PCR reads, gives a single entry per CDR3 protein. This sample yields approximately 11,000 distinct CDR3 sequences, of which 45% to 70% are seen a single time; less than 25% belongs to the top ten. Germline assignment: CDR1 MRHNA and CDR2 SNTAGT. The CDR3 sequence is 16 residues long. J lost 5 bases, V lost 2 bases, and 10 bases had no gene match.

Sequenced sample: CD4+ T cells from blood, cultured in vitro. The receptor's source is a human donor who had recovered from COVID-19. This rearrangement joins TRBV6-4 to TRBJ1-2; 8 bases are a match to TRBD1. CDR3 sequence reads: CASSDGGTGGLYGYTF. The CDR3 bases are TGTGCCAGCAGTGACGGGGGTACAGGGGGACTGTATGGCTACACCTTC.